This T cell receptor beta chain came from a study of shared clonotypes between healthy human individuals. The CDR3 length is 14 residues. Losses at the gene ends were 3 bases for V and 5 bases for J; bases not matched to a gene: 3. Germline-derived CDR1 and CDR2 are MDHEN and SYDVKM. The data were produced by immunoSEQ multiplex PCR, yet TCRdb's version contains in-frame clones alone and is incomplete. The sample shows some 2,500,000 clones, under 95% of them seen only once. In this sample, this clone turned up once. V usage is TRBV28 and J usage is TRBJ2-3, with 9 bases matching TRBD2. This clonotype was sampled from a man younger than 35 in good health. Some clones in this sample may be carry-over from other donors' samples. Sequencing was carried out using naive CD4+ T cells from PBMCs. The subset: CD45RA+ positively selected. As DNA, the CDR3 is TGTGCCAGCAGTTTTACACTAGCGGGAGATACGCAGTATTTT. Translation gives CASSFTLAGDTQYF.